This TCR beta chain originates from a study of blood T cell repertoires in COVID-19 (TCRdb year 2020). General notes on the study: Collaborator samples came from the United States, Italy and Spain and covered acute and convalescent phases of COVID-19. The prospective study material was composed of cDNA or gDNA derived from T cells, B-cell-depleted T cells, or PBMCs. Deeply sampled blood TCRbeta repertoires from subjects exposed to, actively infected with, or recovered from COVID-19 were included in the dataset. A freely available public database, intended as a resource for researchers studying the immune response to SARS-CoV-2, is where the repertoires were released. Samples were obtained from the ongoing ImmuneRACE study (first 160 participants) and from 1,254 subjects provided by 6 global collaborators. Sample metadata almost always included a de-identified subject ID, COVID-19 status, age in years and sex. Where available, HLA class I and class II types were taken from metadata supplied by the sample provider and were not determined by assay-based typing. The paper as a whole reports these results and caveats: How much clinical and demographic metadata was included differed by source and by participant, and the metadata was provided uncurated.

The collaborating institutions used their own protocols to collect whole blood in K2EDTA tubes. For TCRbeta analysis, collaborators shipped samples as frozen whole blood, isolated PBMCs, or DNA extracted from either of those sample types. TCRbeta CDR3 regions were amplified from genomic DNA using the immunoSEQ Assay, a bias-controlled multiplex PCR. In the source study's methods: Within the assay, amplification of reference gene primers was used to estimate how many nucleated cells each sample contained. To quantify the absolute abundance of each unique TCRbeta CDR3 rearrangement, sequence reads were collapsed and filtered. For each sample, productive Simpson clonality was calculated as the square root of Simpson's diversity index over productive rearrangements. TCRdb stores this immuneACCESS table with in-frame sequences only. Part of the clones is absent; in the studies checked, under half of the shortfall reflects unresolved V genes, and no reason is known for the rest. The V and J calls and clone size were taken over from that table, and D and trimming were inferred from the DNA. The sample has some 21,000 clones on record, approximately 86% of them singletons. Roughly a sixth of the sample is taken by the ten largest.

The CDR3 runs 17 amino acids, cysteine and phenylalanine included. The read is trimmed to its CDR3 DNA, 51 bases read in frame from base 1. The germline V gene (reference sequence) gives CDR1 as LNHDA and CDR2 as SQIVND. V is reduced by 5 bases and J by 0 bases, leaving a spacing of 17 bases between them. As regards this clone: Its antigen remains undetermined. No clone much larger than this one lies a single base away; base qualities are absent.

Sequences were obtained from peripheral blood. This receptor was identified in a human donor with acute or convalescent COVID-19. The donor label of this sample is uncertain. This chain is built from TRBV19 and TRBJ1-5; TRBD1 is possibly the D segment (5 matching bases). At the DNA level, the sequence is TGTGCCAGTAGTGCCCCAAGGGGCAGTTATAGCAATCAGCCCCAGCATTTT. Its product reads: CASSAPRGSYSNQPQHF. With all but the CDR3 taken from the reference TRBV19 and TRBJ1-5 genes, the full variable domain is: DGGITQSPKYLFRKEGQNVTLSCEQNLNHDAMYWYRQDPGQGLRLIYYSQIVNDFQKGDIAEGYSVSREKKESFPLTVTSAQKNPTAFYLCASSAPRGSYSNQPQHFGDGTRLSIL.